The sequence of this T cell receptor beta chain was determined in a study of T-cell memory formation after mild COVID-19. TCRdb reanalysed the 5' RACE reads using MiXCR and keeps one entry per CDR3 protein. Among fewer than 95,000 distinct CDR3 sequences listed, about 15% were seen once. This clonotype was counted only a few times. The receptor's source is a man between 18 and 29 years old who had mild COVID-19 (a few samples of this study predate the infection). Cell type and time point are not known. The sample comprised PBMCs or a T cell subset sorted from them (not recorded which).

The CDR3 bases are TGTGCCATCAGTGAGGTCGCAGAGAGACAAGAGACCCAGTACTTC. This sequence encodes CAISEVAERQETQYF. The J gene is TRBJ2-5, the V gene TRBV10-3; D is ambiguous. The germline V and J ends were trimmed by 2 bases and 2 bases, with 12 bases remaining between them. This CDR3 comprises 15 residues. Germline V gene lookup returns CDR1 ENHRY and CDR2 SYGVKD.